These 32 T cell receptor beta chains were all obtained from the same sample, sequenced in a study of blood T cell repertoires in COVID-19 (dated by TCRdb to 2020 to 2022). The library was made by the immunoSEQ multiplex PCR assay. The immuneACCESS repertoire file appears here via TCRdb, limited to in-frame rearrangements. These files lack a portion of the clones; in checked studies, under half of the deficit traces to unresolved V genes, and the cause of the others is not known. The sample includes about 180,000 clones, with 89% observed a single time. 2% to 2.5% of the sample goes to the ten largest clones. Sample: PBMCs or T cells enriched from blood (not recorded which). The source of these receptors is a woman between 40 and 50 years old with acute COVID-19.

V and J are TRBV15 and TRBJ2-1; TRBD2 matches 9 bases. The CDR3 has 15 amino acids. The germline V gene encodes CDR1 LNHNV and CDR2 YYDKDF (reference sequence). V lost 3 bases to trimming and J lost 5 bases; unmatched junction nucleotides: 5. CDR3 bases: TGTGCCACCAGCAGGGGGGGACTAGCCGACAATGAGCAGTTCTTC. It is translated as CATSRGGLADNEQFF.

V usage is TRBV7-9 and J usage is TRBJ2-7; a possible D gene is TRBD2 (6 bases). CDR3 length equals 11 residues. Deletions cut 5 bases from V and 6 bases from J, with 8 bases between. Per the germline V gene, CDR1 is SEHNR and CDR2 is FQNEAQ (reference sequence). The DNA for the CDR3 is TGTGCCAGCAGCGGAGCGGGCGAGCAGTACTTC. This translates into CASSGAGEQYF. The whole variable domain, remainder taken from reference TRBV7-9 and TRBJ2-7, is DTGVSQNPRHKITKRGQNVTFRCDPISEHNRLYWYRQTLGQGPEFLTYFQNEAQLEKSRLLSDRFSAERPKGSFSTLEIQRTEQGDSAMYLCASSGAGEQYFGPGTRLTVT.

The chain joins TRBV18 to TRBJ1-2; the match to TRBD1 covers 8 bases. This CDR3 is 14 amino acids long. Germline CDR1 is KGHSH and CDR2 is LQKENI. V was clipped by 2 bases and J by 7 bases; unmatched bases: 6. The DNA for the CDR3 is TGTGCCAGCTCACCATTGGACAGGGAAGCTGGCTACACCTTC. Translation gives CASSPLDREAGYTF.

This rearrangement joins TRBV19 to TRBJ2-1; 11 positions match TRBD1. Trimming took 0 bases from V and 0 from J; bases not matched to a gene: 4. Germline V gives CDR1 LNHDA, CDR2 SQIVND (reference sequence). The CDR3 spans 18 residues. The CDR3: CASSIDGDRGNSYNEQFF. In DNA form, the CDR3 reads TGTGCCAGTAGTATAGATGGGGACAGGGGGAACTCCTACAATGAGCAGTTCTTC. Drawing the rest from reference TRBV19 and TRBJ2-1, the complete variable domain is DGGITQSPKYLFRKEGQNVTLSCEQNLNHDAMYWYRQDPGQGLRLIYYSQIVNDFQKGDIAEGYSVSREKKESFPLTVTSAQKNPTAFYLCASSIDGDRGNSYNEQFFGPGTRLTVL.

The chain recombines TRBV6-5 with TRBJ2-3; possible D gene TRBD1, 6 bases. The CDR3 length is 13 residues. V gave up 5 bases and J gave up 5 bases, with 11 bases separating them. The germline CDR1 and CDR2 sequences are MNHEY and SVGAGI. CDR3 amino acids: CASSPSRGDTQYF. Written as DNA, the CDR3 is TGTGCCAGCAGTCCGTCCAGGGGAGATACGCAGTATTTT.

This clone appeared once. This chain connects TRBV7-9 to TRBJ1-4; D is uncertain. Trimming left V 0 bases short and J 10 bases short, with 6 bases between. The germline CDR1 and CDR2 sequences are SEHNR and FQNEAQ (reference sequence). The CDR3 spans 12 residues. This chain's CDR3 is CASSLAEGKLFF. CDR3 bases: TGTGCCAGCAGCTTAGCTGAGGGAAAACTGTTTTTT.

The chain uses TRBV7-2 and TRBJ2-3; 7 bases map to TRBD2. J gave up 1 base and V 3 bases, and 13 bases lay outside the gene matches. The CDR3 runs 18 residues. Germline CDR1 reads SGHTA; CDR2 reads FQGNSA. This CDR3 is CASSFVAGLGGRTDTQYF. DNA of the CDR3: TGTGCCAGCAGCTTCGTAGCGGGTTTAGGCGGGCGCACAGATACGCAGTATTTT.

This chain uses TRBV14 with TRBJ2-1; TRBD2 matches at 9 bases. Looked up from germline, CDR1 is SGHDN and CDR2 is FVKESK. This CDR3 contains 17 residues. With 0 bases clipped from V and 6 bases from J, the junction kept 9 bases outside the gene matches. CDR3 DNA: TGTGCCAGCAGCCAAGATCCGGTAATGCGGGGGGGCAATGAGCAGTTCTTC. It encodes CASSQDPVMRGGNEQFF.

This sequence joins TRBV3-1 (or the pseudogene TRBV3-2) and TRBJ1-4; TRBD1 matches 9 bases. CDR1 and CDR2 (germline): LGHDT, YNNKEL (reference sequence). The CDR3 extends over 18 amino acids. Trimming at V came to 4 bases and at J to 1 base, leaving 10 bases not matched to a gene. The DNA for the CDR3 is TGTGCCAGCAGCCTTAACGTCCCGGGACAGGGAACTAATGAAAAACTGTTTTTT. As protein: CASSLNVPGQGTNEKLFF.

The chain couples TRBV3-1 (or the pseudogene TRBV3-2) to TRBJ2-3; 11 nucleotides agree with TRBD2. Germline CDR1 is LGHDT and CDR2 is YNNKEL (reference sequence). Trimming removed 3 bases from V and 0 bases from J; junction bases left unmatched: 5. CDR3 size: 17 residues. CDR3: CASSHLAGGPSTDTQYF. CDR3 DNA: TGTGCCAGCAGCCACCTAGCGGGGGGTCCTAGCACAGATACGCAGTATTTT.

The CDR3 here is CASKWTALNDGYTF. The DNA of the CDR3 is TGTGCCAGCAAGTGGACAGCCTTAAACGATGGCTACACCTTC. The chain employs TRBV6-5 and TRBJ1-2; TRBD1 might be the D (6 bases). Trimming cost V 7 bases and J 6 bases, with 18 bases left between them. The CDR3 is 14 residues long. Per the germline V gene, CDR1 is MNHEY and CDR2 is SVGAGI.

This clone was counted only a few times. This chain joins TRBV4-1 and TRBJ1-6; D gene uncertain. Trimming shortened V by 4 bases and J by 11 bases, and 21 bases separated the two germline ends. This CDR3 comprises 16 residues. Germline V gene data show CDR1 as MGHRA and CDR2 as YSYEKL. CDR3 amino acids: CASSPGAPSWAAPLHF. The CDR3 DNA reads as TGCGCCAGCAGCCCGGGAGCCCCTTCATGGGCTGCACCCCTCCACTTT.

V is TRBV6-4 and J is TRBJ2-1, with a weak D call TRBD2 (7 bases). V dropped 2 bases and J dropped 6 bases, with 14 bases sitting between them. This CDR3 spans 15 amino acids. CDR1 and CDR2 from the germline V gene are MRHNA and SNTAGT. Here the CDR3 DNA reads TGTGCCAGCAGTGACAGGCGCGGGGGCACCAATGAGCAGTTCTTC. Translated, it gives CASSDRRGGTNEQFF.

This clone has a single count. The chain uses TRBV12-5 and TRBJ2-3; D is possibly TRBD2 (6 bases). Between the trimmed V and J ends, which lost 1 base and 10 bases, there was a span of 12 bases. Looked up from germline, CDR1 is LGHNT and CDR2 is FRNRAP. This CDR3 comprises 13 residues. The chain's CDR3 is CASGLDLTRPQYF. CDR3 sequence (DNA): TGTGCTAGTGGTTTGGACCTGACTAGGCCGCAGTATTTT.

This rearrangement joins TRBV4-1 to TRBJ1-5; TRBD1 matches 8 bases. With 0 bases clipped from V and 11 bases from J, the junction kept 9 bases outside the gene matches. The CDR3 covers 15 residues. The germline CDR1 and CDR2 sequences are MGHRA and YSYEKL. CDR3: CASSQEGAGGEAQHF. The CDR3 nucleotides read TGCGCCAGCAGCCAAGAAGGGGCAGGGGGCGAGGCCCAGCATTTT.

CDR3 in amino acids: CASSYSRQKDTGELFF. CDR3 coding DNA: TGTGCCAGCAGTTACTCGAGACAGAAAGACACCGGGGAGCTGTTTTTT. The chain combines TRBV6-5 with TRBJ2-2, with D perhaps TRBD1 (5 bases). This CDR3 has 16 amino acids. Germline V lookup: CDR1 MNHEY, CDR2 SVGAGI. V was shortened by 0 bases and J by 3 bases, with 11 bases between the two germline ends.

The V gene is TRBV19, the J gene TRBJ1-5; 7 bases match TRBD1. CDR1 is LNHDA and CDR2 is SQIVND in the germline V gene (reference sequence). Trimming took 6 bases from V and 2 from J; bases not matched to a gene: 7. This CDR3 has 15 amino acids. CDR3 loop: CASRPDRVGNQPQHF. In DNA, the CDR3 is TGTGCCAGTAGACCAGACAGGGTAGGCAATCAGCCCCAGCATTTT.

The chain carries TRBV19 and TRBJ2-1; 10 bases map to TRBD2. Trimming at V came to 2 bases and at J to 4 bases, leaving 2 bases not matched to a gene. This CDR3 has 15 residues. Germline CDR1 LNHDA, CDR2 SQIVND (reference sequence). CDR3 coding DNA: TGTGCCAGTAGTATAACTAGCGGGGAATACAATGAGCAGTTCTTC. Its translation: CASSITSGEYNEQFF.

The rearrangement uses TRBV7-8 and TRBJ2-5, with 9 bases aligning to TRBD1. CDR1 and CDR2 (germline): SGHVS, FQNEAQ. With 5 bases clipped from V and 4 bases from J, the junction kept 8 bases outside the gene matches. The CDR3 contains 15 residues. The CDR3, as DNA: TGTGCCAGCAGCCTTTATACAGGGGGCTTAGAGACCCAGTACTTC. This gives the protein CASSLYTGGLETQYF.

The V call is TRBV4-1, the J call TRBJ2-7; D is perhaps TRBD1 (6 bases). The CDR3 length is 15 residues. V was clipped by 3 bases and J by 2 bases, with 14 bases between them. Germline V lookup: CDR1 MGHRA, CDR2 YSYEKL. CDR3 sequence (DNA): TGCGCCAGCAGCCATCTCATGGACAGCACCTACGAGCAGTACTTC. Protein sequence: CASSHLMDSTYEQYF.

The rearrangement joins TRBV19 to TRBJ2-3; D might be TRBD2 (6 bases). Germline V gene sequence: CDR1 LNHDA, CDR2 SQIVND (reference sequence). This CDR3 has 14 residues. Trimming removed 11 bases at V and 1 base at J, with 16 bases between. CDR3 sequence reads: CACKLAAGTDTQYF. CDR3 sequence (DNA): TGTGCCTGTAAACTAGCTGCCGGCACAGATACGCAGTATTTT.

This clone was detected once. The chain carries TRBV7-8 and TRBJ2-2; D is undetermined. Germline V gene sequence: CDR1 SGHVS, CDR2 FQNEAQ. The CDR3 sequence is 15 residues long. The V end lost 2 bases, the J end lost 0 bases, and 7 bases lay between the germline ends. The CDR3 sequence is CASSLSDTNTGELFF. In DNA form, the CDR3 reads TGTGCCAGCAGCTTAAGTGACACGAACACCGGGGAGCTGTTTTTT.

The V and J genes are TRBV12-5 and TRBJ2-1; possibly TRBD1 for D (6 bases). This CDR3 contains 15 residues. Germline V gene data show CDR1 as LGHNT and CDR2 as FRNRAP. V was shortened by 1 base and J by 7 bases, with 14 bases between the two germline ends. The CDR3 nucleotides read TGTGCTAGTGGTTTGGAACCGGGGACACTTAATGAGCAGTTCTTC. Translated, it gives CASGLEPGTLNEQFF.

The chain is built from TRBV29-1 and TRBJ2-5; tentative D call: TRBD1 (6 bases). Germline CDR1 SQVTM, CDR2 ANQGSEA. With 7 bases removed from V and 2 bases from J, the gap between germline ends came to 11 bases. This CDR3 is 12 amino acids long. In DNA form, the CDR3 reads TGCAGCGGTCGGCAGGGGCAAGAGACCCAGTACTTC. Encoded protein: CSGRQGQETQYF.

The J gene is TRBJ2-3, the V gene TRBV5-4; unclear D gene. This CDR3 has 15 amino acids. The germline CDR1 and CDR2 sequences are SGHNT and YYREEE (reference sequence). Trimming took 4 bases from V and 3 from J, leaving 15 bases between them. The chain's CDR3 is CASSAASRGTDTQYF. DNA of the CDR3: TGTGCCAGCAGCGCCGCTTCCAGAGGTACAGATACGCAGTATTTT.

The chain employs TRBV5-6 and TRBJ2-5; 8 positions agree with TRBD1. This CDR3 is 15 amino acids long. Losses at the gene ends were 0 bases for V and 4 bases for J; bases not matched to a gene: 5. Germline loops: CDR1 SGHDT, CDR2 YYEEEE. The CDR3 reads CASSLATGGGETQYF. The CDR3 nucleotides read TGTGCCAGCAGCTTGGCTACAGGGGGAGGAGAGACCCAGTACTTC.

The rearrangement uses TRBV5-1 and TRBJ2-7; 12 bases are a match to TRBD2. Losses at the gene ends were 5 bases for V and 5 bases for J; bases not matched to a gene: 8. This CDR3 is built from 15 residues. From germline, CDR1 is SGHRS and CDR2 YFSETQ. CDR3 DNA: TGCGCCAGCAGGACTAGCGGGGGTGCTCTGGACGAGCAGTACTTC. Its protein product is CASRTSGGALDEQYF.

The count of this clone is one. The CDR3 DNA is TGTGCCAGCAAGACCGGTGGACCGAGGGCAACTAATGAAAAACTGTTTTTT. Amino acids: CASKTGGPRATNEKLFF. This chain uses TRBV28 with TRBJ1-4; D uncertain. Germline V CDR1 and CDR2: MDHEN, SYDVKM. CDR3 length: 17 amino acids. Between the trimmed V and J ends, which lost 7 bases and 0 bases, there was a span of 18 bases.

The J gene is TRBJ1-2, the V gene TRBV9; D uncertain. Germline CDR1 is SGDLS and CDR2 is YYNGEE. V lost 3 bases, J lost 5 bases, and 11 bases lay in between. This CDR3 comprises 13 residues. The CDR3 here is CASSATAGYGYTF. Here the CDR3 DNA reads TGTGCCAGCAGCGCAACCGCGGGGTATGGCTACACCTTC.

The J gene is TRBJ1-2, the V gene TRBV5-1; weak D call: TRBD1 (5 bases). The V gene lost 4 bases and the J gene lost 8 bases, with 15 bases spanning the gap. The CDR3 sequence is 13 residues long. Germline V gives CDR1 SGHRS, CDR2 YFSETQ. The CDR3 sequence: CASSQGGPWGYTF. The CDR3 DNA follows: TGCGCCAGCAGCCAGGGAGGGCCTTGGGGCTACACCTTC.

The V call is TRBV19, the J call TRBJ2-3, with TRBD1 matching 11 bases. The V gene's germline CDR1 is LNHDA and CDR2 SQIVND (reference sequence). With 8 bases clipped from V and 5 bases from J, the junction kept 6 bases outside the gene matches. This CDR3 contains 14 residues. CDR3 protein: CASGGQGAGDTQYF. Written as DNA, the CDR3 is TGTGCCAGTGGTGGACAGGGGGCTGGAGATACGCAGTATTTT.

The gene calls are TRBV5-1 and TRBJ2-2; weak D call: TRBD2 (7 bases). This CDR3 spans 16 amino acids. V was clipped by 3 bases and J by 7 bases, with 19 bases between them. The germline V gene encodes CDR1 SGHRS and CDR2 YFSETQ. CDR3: CASSSTPGGLGGELFF. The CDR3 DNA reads TGCGCCAGCAGCTCTACCCCGGGGGGCCTAGGCGGGGAGCTGTTTTTT.